The source of this T cell receptor (beta chain) is a study of cytomegalovirus exposure and HLA in healthy donors. Study results and caveats: A later analysis showed TCR association rates differing by HLA locus, peaking at DRB1 and lowest at HLA-C. In a later analysis, most CMV-associated TCR beta chains appeared HLA-restricted. TCR beta V- and J-gene trimming, according to a later analysis, was linked to a missense DCLRE1C variant.

This PCR relied on a set of 60 Vbeta primers and 13 Jbeta primers. In the source study's methods: An analysis performed later counted 70 million to 90 million unique TCR beta chains (roughly 11 million of them shared). Sequenced by immunoSEQ multiplex PCR; TCRdb stores in-frame clones only, minus some. V, J and clone size were drawn from that table, and D and trimming were deduced from the DNA. The table has around 140,000 clones, approximately 80% seen once. From germline, CDR1 is SEHNR and CDR2 FQNEAQ (reference sequence). There are 14 residues in the CDR3. Trimming took 2 bases from V and 5 from J, leaving 12 bases between them. Points on this clone: Its antigen is currently unknown.

The source is a male donor in good health and CMV-seropositive. The sequenced material came from PBMCs. The chain joins TRBV7-9 to TRBJ1-1; a weak D match, TRBD1 (6 bases). CDR3 DNA sequence: TGTGCCAGCAGCTTACCGGGGGGCGATACTGAAGCTTTCTTT. It specifies CASSLPGGDTEAFF.